The 30 T cell receptor beta chains below were found in one sample sequenced in a study of blood T cell repertoires in COVID-19. Sequenced by immunoSEQ multiplex PCR; TCRdb stores in-frame clones only, minus some. The sample holds around 170,000 clones, roughly 90% seen once. Sequencing was carried out using peripheral blood. These receptors were taken from a man aged 55 to 70 with acute or convalescent COVID-19.

This chain joins TRBV11-2 and TRBJ1-3, with D possibly TRBD1 on 5 matching bases. Trimming removed 4 bases at V and 7 bases at J, with 11 bases between. The CDR3 covers 13 residues. The germline V gene encodes CDR1 SGHAT and CDR2 FQNNGV. The CDR3 region is CASSSRVGNTIYF. In DNA form, the CDR3 reads TGTGCCAGCAGCTCCAGGGTTGGGAACACCATATATTTT.

The chain employs TRBV7-2 and TRBJ1-2; D not resolved. Germline values: CDR1 SGHTA, CDR2 FQGNSA. There are 15 residues in the CDR3. V lost 5 bases, J lost 5 bases, and 18 bases lay in between. For the CDR3, the DNA is TGTGCCAGCAGCCCTGCTGGGAGGGTCCGGTATGGCTACACCTTC. Its translation: CASSPAGRVRYGYTF.

The chain combines TRBV5-1 with TRBJ1-2, with a possible D match to TRBD1 (6 bases). Germline CDR1 is SGHRS and CDR2 is YFSETQ. CDR3 length: 13 amino acids. V was trimmed by 2 bases and J by 4 bases, leaving 9 bases between them. The CDR3: CASSFGRGYGYTF. In DNA form, the CDR3 reads TGCGCCAGCAGCTTCGGCAGGGGCTATGGCTACACCTTC.

The chain uses TRBV7-6 and TRBJ1-4; D gene ambiguous. The germline V gene encodes CDR1 SGHVS and CDR2 FNYEAQ. Trimming shortened V by 5 bases and J by 8 bases, and 12 bases separated the two germline ends. The CDR3 consists of 13 residues. CDR3 protein: CASSRTEREKLFF. In nucleotides, the CDR3 is TGTGCCAGCAGCCGAACCGAGAGAGAAAAACTGTTTTTT.

This chain connects TRBV5-1 to TRBJ2-2; 9 bases fit TRBD1. This CDR3 spans 17 amino acids. Germline CDR1 reads SGHRS; CDR2 reads YFSETQ. With 4 bases clipped from V and 3 bases from J, the junction kept 10 bases outside the gene matches. This CDR3 is CASSPEGQGLYTGELFF. The CDR3 DNA follows: TGCGCCAGCAGCCCCGAAGGACAGGGGCTTTACACCGGGGAGCTGTTTTTT.

This chain connects TRBV20-1 to TRBJ1-2; no clear D. This CDR3 has 11 residues. Trimming pared 6 bases from V and 4 bases from J, leaving 9 bases between. The germline V gene encodes CDR1 DFQATT and CDR2 SNEGSKA (reference sequence). CDR3 sequence: CSAPTIYGYTF. Written as DNA, the CDR3 is TGCAGTGCCCCCACTATCTATGGCTACACCTTC.

The CDR3 here is CASSRGQRTDTQYF. The CDR3 DNA sequence: TGTGCCAGTAGTAGGGGACAGCGCACAGATACGCAGTATTTT. The chain uses TRBV19 and TRBJ2-3; 7 bases map to TRBD1. The CDR3 extends over 14 amino acids. Trimming took 4 bases from V and 1 from J; bases not matched to a gene: 2. CDR1 and CDR2 (germline): LNHDA, SQIVND (reference sequence). The complete variable domain, with remaining parts taken from reference TRBV19 and TRBJ2-3, reads DGGITQSPKYLFRKEGQNVTLSCEQNLNHDAMYWYRQDPGQGLRLIYYSQIVNDFQKGDIAEGYSVSREKKESFPLTVTSAQKNPTAFYLCASSRGQRTDTQYFGPGTRLTVL.

The rearrangement links TRBV7-2 to TRBJ1-4; D gene ambiguous. The CDR3 loop spans 16 amino acids. Germline V lookup: CDR1 SGHTA, CDR2 FQGNSA. Trimming took 5 bases from V and 6 from J, leaving 19 bases between them. The chain's CDR3 is CASSPVVGVTDEKLFF. The DNA of the CDR3 is TGTGCCAGCAGCCCCGTCGTAGGTGTGACTGATGAAAAACTGTTTTTT.

This chain links TRBV4-1 with TRBJ2-2; 7 nucleotides agree with TRBD2. CDR1 and CDR2 from the germline V gene are MGHRA and YSYEKL. CDR3 size: 16 residues. V was clipped by 3 bases and J by 7 bases; unmatched bases: 11. CDR3 amino acids: CASSQIRDYSYGELFF. In nucleotides, the CDR3 is TGCGCCAGCAGCCAGATCCGGGACTACTCCTACGGGGAGCTGTTTTTT.

V gene TRBV20-1 combines with J gene TRBJ2-7; D is uncertain. Trimming stripped 3 bases from V and 2 bases from J, with 11 bases between. This CDR3 has 13 amino acids. Germline loops: CDR1 DFQATT, CDR2 SNEGSKA (reference sequence). The CDR3 bases are TGCAGTGCTAGTCACCACTCGGCCTACGAGCAGTACTTC. As protein: CSASHHSAYEQYF.

CDR3 DNA: TGTGCCAGCAGCCAAGGTCCAGGGGGCGACAGAAACACCATATATTTT. This gives the protein CASSQGPGGDRNTIYF. V usage is TRBV3-1 (or the pseudogene TRBV3-2) and J usage is TRBJ1-3; 8 bases fit TRBD1. There are 16 residues in the CDR3. V was pared by 1 base and J by 5 bases, with 7 bases of the junction left unmatched. Germline V gives CDR1 LGHDT, CDR2 YNNKEL (reference sequence).

The J gene is TRBJ2-1, the V gene TRBV5-1; D is possibly TRBD2 (7 bases). V lost 1 base, J lost 8 bases, and 16 bases lay in between. From germline, CDR1 is SGHRS and CDR2 YFSETQ. CDR3 length: 15 amino acids. CDR3 sequence (DNA): TGCGCCAGCAGCTTGCCGGGGGGCCAAAGTGATGAGCAGTTCTTC. This codes for CASSLPGGQSDEQFF.

V gene TRBV5-4 combines with J gene TRBJ1-1; TRBD1 agrees at 8 bases. Germline lookup yields CDR1 SGHNT and CDR2 YYREEE (reference sequence). The CDR3 sequence is 13 residues long. The V and J ends lost 4 bases and 3 bases, in that order; junction bases with no gene match: 2. The CDR3 loop is CASSLDRDTEAFF. CDR3 DNA: TGTGCCAGCAGCCTGGACAGGGACACTGAAGCTTTCTTT. The complete variable domain, with remaining parts taken from reference TRBV5-4 and TRBJ1-1, reads ETGVTQSPTHLIKTRGQQVTLRCSSQSGHNTVSWYQQALGQGPQFIFQYYREEENGRGNFPPRFSGLQFPNYSSELNVNALELDDSALYLCASSLDRDTEAFFGQGTRLTVV.

The V gene is TRBV25-1, the J gene TRBJ1-2; D is unclear. V lost 2 bases, J lost 5 bases, and 9 bases lay in between. The germline V gene has CDR1 MGHDK and CDR2 SYGVNS. The CDR3 contains 13 residues. The DNA for the CDR3 is TGTGCCAGCAGTGAAACAGCTATTTATGGCTACACCTTC. Translation gives CASSETAIYGYTF.

The chain joins TRBV5-6 to TRBJ2-5; no reliable D call. V gave up 4 bases and J gave up 5 bases, with 9 bases separating them. Germline lookup yields CDR1 SGHDT and CDR2 YYEEEE. The CDR3 consists of 12 residues. CDR3 nucleotides: TGTGCCAGCAGCCGACTTGGGGAGACCCAGTACTTC. Translated: CASSRLGETQYF.

This chain joins TRBV18 and TRBJ1-1, with D unresolved. The CDR3 is 15 residues long. Germline V gives CDR1 KGHSH, CDR2 LQKENI. Trimming took off 2 bases at V and 1 base at J, with 11 bases between the two ends. CDR3 sequence: CASSPRQVENTEAFF. The CDR3 nucleotides are TGTGCCAGCTCACCAAGGCAGGTGGAGAACACTGAAGCTTTCTTT.

Comment on this clone: The same CDR3 also results from other DNA sequences found in this sample. The J gene is TRBJ1-4, the V gene TRBV9, with D maybe TRBD1 (6 bases). CDR3 length: 15 residues. Germline V lookup: CDR1 SGDLS, CDR2 YYNGEE. Trimming took 0 bases from V and 7 from J, leaving 13 bases between them. CDR3 in amino acids: CASSVGGVGGEKLFF. CDR3 sequence (DNA): TGTGCCAGCAGCGTAGGAGGGGTAGGGGGTGAAAAACTGTTTTTT.

CDR3 region: CASSGGQGVNIGELFF. For the CDR3, the DNA is TGCGCCAGCAGCGGGGGACAGGGGGTTAATATCGGGGAGCTGTTTTTT. V is TRBV5-1 and J is TRBJ2-2, with 11 positions matching TRBD1. The CDR3 extends over 16 amino acids. From germline, CDR1 is SGHRS and CDR2 YFSETQ. V was pared by 4 bases and J by 7 bases, with 9 bases of the junction left unmatched.

The rearrangement joins TRBV19 to TRBJ2-1; possible D gene TRBD1, 5 bases. Per germline, CDR1 LNHDA and CDR2 SQIVND (reference sequence). Deletions cut 8 bases from V and 1 base from J, with 15 bases between. CDR3 length equals 15 residues. CDR3 region: CASLGVGASYNEQFF. The CDR3 DNA is TGTGCCAGTCTTGGGGTAGGGGCATCCTACAATGAGCAGTTCTTC.

This clone appeared a few times. The V and J genes are TRBV19 and TRBJ2-3; perhaps TRBD2 as D (5 bases). The V end lost 3 bases, the J end lost 1 base, and 11 bases lay between the germline ends. CDR3 size: 15 residues. From germline, CDR1 is LNHDA and CDR2 SQIVND (reference sequence). The CDR3 sequence is CASSIGLSGTDTQYF. The DNA for the CDR3 is TGTGCCAGTAGTATTGGACTCTCCGGCACAGATACGCAGTATTTT.

The chain has TRBV4-3 and TRBJ2-3; TRBD2 matches 13 bases. The CDR3 is 18 residues long. Trimming took 0 bases from V and 6 from J; bases not matched to a gene: 9. Germline assignment: CDR1 LGHNA and CDR2 YSLEER. The CDR3 DNA is TGCGCCAGCAGCCAAGATCTCAGGGGACTAGCGGGATATGATACGCAGTATTTT. This gives the protein CASSQDLRGLAGYDTQYF.

At least ten counts were recorded for this clone. The V call is TRBV11-2, the J call TRBJ1-2; 7 bases fit TRBD1. The CDR3 has 13 residues. Trimming removed 5 bases from V and 8 bases from J; junction bases left unmatched: 8. Germline CDR1 and CDR2: SGHAT and FQNNGV. CDR3 sequence: CASSVGQLDGYTF. CDR3 in DNA: TGTGCCAGCAGCGTGGGACAGCTCGACGGCTACACCTTC.

The chain links TRBV6-6 to TRBJ1-2, with a weak D call TRBD1 (6 bases). The germline gives CDR1 MNHNY, CDR2 SVGAGI (reference sequence). The CDR3 loop spans 18 amino acids. Trimming took off 5 bases at V and 2 bases at J, with 24 bases between the two ends. CDR3 protein: CASSPIRDTSAANYGYTF. In nucleotides, the CDR3 is TGTGCCAGCAGTCCAATCCGGGACACCTCTGCAGCAAACTATGGCTACACCTTC.

The chain uses TRBV5-4 and TRBJ2-3; 10 nucleotides line up with TRBD2. J gave up 5 bases and V 1 base, and 4 bases lay outside the gene matches. The CDR3 runs 15 residues. Germline CDR1 SGHNT, CDR2 YYREEE (reference sequence). This CDR3 is CASSLSSGGVDTQYF. CDR3 in DNA: TGTGCCAGCAGCTTGTCTAGCGGGGGTGTAGATACGCAGTATTTT.

This chain joins TRBV10-3 and TRBJ1-2; the D gene is possibly TRBD1 (5 bases). Per the germline V gene, CDR1 is ENHRY and CDR2 is SYGVKD. This CDR3 is 15 amino acids long. The V and J ends lost 4 bases and 5 bases respectively, with 17 bases between them. The CDR3 sequence is CAISGGEGAIYGYTF. CDR3 DNA sequence: TGTGCCATCAGTGGGGGTGAAGGGGCAATATATGGCTACACCTTC.

A note on this clone: One end of the junction does not line up with germline, which may come from a read error. The rearrangement joins TRBV7-7 to TRBJ2-2, with D perhaps TRBD1 (6 bases). CDR3 length: 15 residues. Per the germline V gene, CDR1 is SSHAT and CDR2 is FNYEAQ (reference sequence). CDR3 DNA: TGTGCTAGCAGCTTAGTACAGGGAAACACCGGGGAGCTGTTTTTT. The encoded protein is CASSLVQGNTGELFF.

The rearrangement joins TRBV4-3 to TRBJ1-6, with no clear D. Germline CDR1 is LGHNA and CDR2 is YSLEER. The V end lost 0 bases, the J end lost 7 bases, and 7 bases lay between the germline ends. The CDR3 contains 14 residues. CDR3 sequence reads: CASSQDLRNSPLHF. CDR3 sequence (DNA): TGCGCCAGCAGCCAAGATTTACGGAATTCACCCCTCCACTTT.

V and J are TRBV6-6 and TRBJ2-3; D is possibly TRBD1 (5 bases). Germline V lookup: CDR1 MNHNY, CDR2 SVGAGI (reference sequence). The CDR3 is 14 residues long. V dropped 2 bases and J dropped 1 base, with 7 bases sitting between them. CDR3 nucleotides: TGTGCCAGCAGTTACGACAGTCGCACAGATACGCAGTATTTT. It is translated as CASSYDSRTDTQYF.

This clone was seen a single time. V and J are TRBV2 and TRBJ2-1, with a tentative D call TRBD1 (6 bases). The CDR3 covers 14 residues. Germline loops: CDR1 SNHLY, CDR2 FYNNEI. V dropped 3 bases and J dropped 2 bases, with 8 bases sitting between them. The CDR3 spells CASSDGQPYNEQFF. CDR3 sequence (DNA): TGTGCCAGCAGTGACGGACAGCCCTACAATGAGCAGTTCTTC.

CDR3 nucleotides: TGCGCCAGCAGCTTGCCGCGGGGGGTCTACAATGAGCAGTTCTTC. Its protein product is CASSLPRGVYNEQFF. The chain links TRBV5-1 to TRBJ2-1; TRBD2 matches at 8 bases. Trimming removed 1 base from V and 3 bases from J; junction bases left unmatched: 3. The CDR3 extends over 15 amino acids. The V gene's germline CDR1 is SGHRS and CDR2 YFSETQ. The whole variable domain, remainder taken from reference TRBV5-1 and TRBJ2-1, is KAGVTQTPRYLIKTRGQQVTLSCSPISGHRSVSWYQQTPGQGLQFLFEYFSETQRNKGNFPGRFSGRQFSNSRSEMNVSTLELGDSALYLCASSLPRGVYNEQFFGPGTRLTVL.